Below are 5 T cell receptor beta chains sequenced from a single sample in a study of identical twins. MiXCR was run by TCRdb on the 5' RACE reads, yielding one entry per CDR3 protein. The sample shows about 280,000 distinct CDR3 sequences, approximately 8% of them seen only once. The same sample was also used in a study of yellow fever vaccine responses in identical twins.

The sequenced material came from memory (CD45RO+) T cells sorted from blood. Receptors originate from a woman between 18 and 30 years old in good health.

This clonotype was counted a few times. The V call is TRBV10-3, the J call TRBJ2-1; 11 nucleotides align to TRBD2. The CDR3 consists of 19 residues. J gave up 8 bases and V 4 bases, and 19 bases lay outside the gene matches. From germline, CDR1 is ENHRY and CDR2 SYGVKD. In DNA form, the CDR3 reads TGTGCCATCAGTGCACACCACGGAGCGACTAGCGGGAAGGCGGATGAGCAGTTCTTC. It specifies CAISAHHGATSGKADEQFF.

CDR3 bases: TGTGCCAGCAGTTACACGAGGACAGCGAAAGAGACCCAGTACTTC. Translated, it gives CASSYTRTAKETQYF. The rearrangement uses TRBV6-2 or TRBV6-3 and TRBJ2-5, with a possible D match to TRBD1 (6 bases). Between the trimmed V and J ends, which lost 2 bases and 3 bases, there was a span of 13 bases. The germline CDR1 and CDR2 sequences are MNHEY and SVGEGT. The CDR3 length is 15 residues.

V gene TRBV20-1 combines with J gene TRBJ2-1; perhaps TRBD1 as D (5 bases). CDR3 length equals 15 residues. Trimming pared 5 bases from V and 2 bases from J, leaving 16 bases between. The germline V gene encodes CDR1 DFQATT and CDR2 SNEGSKA (reference sequence). The CDR3 sequence is CSAPLRQPPYNEQFF. The CDR3 region has the DNA TGCAGTGCTCCTCTGCGACAGCCTCCCTACAATGAGCAGTTCTTC.

This clonotype was found a few times. The rearrangement links TRBV7-6 to TRBJ2-5; 9 bases agree with TRBD2. Germline-derived CDR1 and CDR2 are SGHVS and FNYEAQ. CDR3 length: 17 amino acids. The V gene end was trimmed by 2 bases and the J gene end by 1 base; junction bases not matched to a gene: 8. The CDR3 DNA sequence: TGTGCCAGCAGCTTAAGACTAGCGGATATCCCCCAAGAGACCCAGTACTTC. This encodes CASSLRLADIPQETQYF. Full variable domain (outside the CDR3, taken from reference TRBV7-6 and TRBJ2-5): GAGVSQSPRYKVTKRGQDVALRCDPISGHVSLYWYRQALGQGPEFLTYFNYEAQQDKSGLPNDRFSAERPEGSISTLTIQRTEQRDSAMYRCASSLRLADIPQETQYFGPGTRLLVL.

The sample holds a few counts of this clonotype. The gene calls are TRBV4-1 and TRBJ1-5, with 7 bases fitting TRBD1. The CDR3 loop spans 16 amino acids. Trimming took 3 bases from V and 0 from J; bases not matched to a gene: 5. The V gene's germline CDR1 is MGHRA and CDR2 YSYEKL. The CDR3 loop reads CASSQSGQNSNQPQHF. CDR3 nucleotide sequence: TGCGCCAGCAGCCAGTCGGGACAGAATAGCAATCAGCCCCAGCATTTT.